The present entry profiles one T cell receptor (beta chain) with its context. This may arise from a read error, as a much more abundant clone is one base away. Construction of TCR beta libraries relied on iRepertoire HTBI primers and on Arm-PCR targeting CDR3 regions. One entry per CDR3 protein, called by TCRdb with MiXCR from the multiplex PCR reads. The data hold 350,000 to 500,000 distinct CDR3 sequences, with 14% observed a single time. The CDR3 is 14 amino acids. The germline V gene has CDR1 SGHNT and CDR2 YYREEE (reference sequence). This sample was taken from a study of regulatory T cells in long-lasting Graves disease. Noted time point: newly diagnosed GD, antithyroid drugs for less than 3 months. PBMCs provided the RNA from which the TCR library was made. The data were also submitted as part of a second study, on T cells in Graves' hyperthyroidism and ophthalmopathy.

The J gene is TRBJ2-5, the V gene TRBV5-4; TRBD1 matches 7 bases. This TCR was sampled from a woman aged 45-60 years with Graves disease. The starting material was peripheral blood mononuclear cells (PBMCs), obtained at new diagnosis, from a patient treated with antithyroid drugs. In nucleotides, the CDR3 is TGTGCCAGCAGCGTAACAGGGGAGATCGAGACCCAGCACTTC. It yields the protein CASSVTGEIETQHF.